This T cell receptor beta chain originates from a study of T-cell reconstitution after alpha-beta-depleted transplantation in children. This clonotype was seen at least ten times. The TCRbeta library incorporated unique molecular identifiers. TCRdb recomputed calls from the PCR reads with MiXCR, one row per CDR3 protein. Among approximately 510,000 distinct CDR3 sequences, about 18% were seen once, and the ten largest hold 2.5% to 4%. This CDR3 has 14 amino acids. V lost 2 bases, J lost 4 bases, and 11 bases lay in between. The TCR originated in a human donor who donated a stem cell graft to a child with acute lymphoblastic leukemia. V is TRBV12-3 or TRBV12-4 and J is TRBJ1-1, with D hard to call. The material was PBMCs from the stem cell graft donor, obtained from the stem cell graft. The CDR3 region has the DNA TGTGCCAGCAGTTTAACGAAGGGAATCACTGAAGCTTTCTTT. Encoded protein: CASSLTKGITEAFF.